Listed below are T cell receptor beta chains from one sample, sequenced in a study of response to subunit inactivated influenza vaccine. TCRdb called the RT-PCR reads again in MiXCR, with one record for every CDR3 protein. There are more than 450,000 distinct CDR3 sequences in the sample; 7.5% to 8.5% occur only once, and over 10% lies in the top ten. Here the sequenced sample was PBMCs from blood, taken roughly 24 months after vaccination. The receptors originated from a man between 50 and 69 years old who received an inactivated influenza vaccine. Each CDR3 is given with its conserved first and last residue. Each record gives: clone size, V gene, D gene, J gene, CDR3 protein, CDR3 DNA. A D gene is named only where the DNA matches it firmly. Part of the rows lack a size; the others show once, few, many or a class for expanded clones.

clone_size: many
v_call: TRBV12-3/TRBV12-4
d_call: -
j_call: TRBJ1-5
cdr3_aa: CASSLGGYQPQHF
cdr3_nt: TGTGCCAGCAGTTTGGGGGGATATCAGCCCCAGCATTTT

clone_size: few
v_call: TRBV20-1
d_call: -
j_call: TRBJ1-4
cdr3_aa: CSARGWGNEKLFF
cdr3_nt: TGCAGTGCTAGGGGATGGGGGAATGAAAAACTGTTTTTT

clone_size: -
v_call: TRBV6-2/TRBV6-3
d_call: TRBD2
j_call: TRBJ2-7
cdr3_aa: CASSYLREGRYEQYF
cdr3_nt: TGTGCCAGCAGTTACCTGCGGGAGGGCCGATACGAGCAGTACTTC

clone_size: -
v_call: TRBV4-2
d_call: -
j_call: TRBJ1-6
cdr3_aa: CASSQERKSPLHF
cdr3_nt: TGTGCCAGCAGCCAAGAACGGAAATCACCCCTCCACTTT

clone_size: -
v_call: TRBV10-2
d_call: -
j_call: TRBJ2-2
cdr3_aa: CASSAATTTGELFF
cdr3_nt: TGCGCCAGCAGTGCGGCCACAACCACCGGGGAGCTGTTTTTT

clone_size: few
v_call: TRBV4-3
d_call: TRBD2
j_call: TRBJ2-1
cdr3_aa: CASSQYQGTSGGGSLMFF
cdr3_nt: TGCGCCAGCAGCCAGTACCAAGGGACTAGCGGGGGGGGCTCGTTGATGTTCTTC

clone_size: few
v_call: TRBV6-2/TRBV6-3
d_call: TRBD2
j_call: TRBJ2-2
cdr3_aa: CASSYSRVVARLAGTGELFF
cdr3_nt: TGTGCCAGCAGTTACTCGAGGGTGGTTGCGAGACTAGCGGGCACCGGGGAGCTGTTTTTT

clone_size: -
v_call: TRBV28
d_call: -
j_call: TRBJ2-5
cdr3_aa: CASSAGARETQYF
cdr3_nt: TGTGCCAGCAGTGCCGGGGCCAGGGAGACCCAGTACTTC

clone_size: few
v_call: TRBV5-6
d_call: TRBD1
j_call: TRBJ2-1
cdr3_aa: CASSQRQGIGEQFF
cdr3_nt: TGTGCCAGCAGCCAAAGACAGGGAATTGGTGAGCAGTTCTTC

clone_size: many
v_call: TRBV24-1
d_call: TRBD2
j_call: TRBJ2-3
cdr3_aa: CATSDWTSDWVDTQYF
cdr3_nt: TGTGCCACCAGTGATTGGACTAGCGATTGGGTAGATACGCAGTATTTT

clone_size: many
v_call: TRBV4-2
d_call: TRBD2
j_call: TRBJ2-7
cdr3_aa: CASSPQGLAGGSWIPYEQYF
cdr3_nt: TGTGCCAGCAGCCCCCAAGGGCTAGCGGGGGGTTCATGGATACCCTACGAGCAGTACTTC

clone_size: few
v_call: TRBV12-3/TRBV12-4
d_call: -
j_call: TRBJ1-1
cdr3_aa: CASSLATGGAFF
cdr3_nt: TGTGCCAGCAGTTTAGCAACTGGTGGCGCTTTCTTT

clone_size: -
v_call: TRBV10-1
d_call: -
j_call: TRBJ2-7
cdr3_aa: CASSEGDGSYEQYF
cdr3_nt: TGCGCCAGCAGTGAGGGGGACGGCTCCTACGAGCAGTACTTC

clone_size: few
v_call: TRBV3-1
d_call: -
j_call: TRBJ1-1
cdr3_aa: CASSPWTENTEAFF
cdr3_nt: TGTGCCAGCAGCCCATGGACAGAGAACACTGAAGCTTTCTTT

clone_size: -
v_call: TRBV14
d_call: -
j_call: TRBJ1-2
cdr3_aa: CASSPDLGYGYTF
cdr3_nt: TGTGCCAGCAGCCCGGACCTCGGCTATGGCTACACCTTC

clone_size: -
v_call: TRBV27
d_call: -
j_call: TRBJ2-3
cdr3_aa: CASSRGDTDTQYF
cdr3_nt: TGTGCCAGCAGCCGGGGCGACACAGATACGCAGTATTTT

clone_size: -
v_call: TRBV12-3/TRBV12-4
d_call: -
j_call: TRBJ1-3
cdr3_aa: CADRAGNSGNTIYF
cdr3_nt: TGTGCCGATCGGGCCGGAAACTCTGGAAACACCATATATTTT

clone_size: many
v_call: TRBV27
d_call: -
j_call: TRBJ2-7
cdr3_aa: CASSSIPDSGYEQYF
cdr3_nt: TGTGCCAGCAGTTCCATCCCGGACAGCGGCTACGAGCAGTACTTC

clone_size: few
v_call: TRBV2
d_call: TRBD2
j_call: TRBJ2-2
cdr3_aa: CASRRIAGAGTGELFF
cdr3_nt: TGTGCCAGCAGAAGAATAGCGGGAGCGGGCACCGGGGAGCTGTTTTTT

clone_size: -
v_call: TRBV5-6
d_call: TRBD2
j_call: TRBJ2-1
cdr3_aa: CASSSRGGRARDEQFF
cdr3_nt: TGTGCCAGCAGCTCACGCGGCGGGAGGGCTAGGGATGAGCAGTTCTTC

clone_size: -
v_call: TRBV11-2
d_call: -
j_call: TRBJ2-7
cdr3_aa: CASRPGPRRYEQYF
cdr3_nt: TGTGCCAGCAGACCCGGCCCACGAAGGTACGAGCAGTACTTC

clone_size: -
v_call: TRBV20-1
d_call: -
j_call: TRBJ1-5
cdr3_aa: CSARERRRLNQPQHF
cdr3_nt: TGCAGTGCTAGAGAGCGGAGAAGGCTCAATCAGCCCCAGCATTTT

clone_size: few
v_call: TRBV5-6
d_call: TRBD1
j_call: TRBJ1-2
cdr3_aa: CASSPDRGVYGYTF
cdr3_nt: TGTGCCAGCAGCCCCGACAGGGGGGTCTATGGCTACACCTTC

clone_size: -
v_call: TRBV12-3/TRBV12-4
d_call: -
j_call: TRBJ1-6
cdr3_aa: CASRRSHSPLHF
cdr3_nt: TGTGCCAGCAGGCGCTCCCATTCACCCCTCCACTTT